This T cell receptor beta chain was observed in a study of blood T cells in healthy people across ages (dated by TCRdb to about 2015). About the study as a whole: In model experiments, roughly one uniquely barcoded TCR beta cDNA molecule per two T cells was captured by template switching. Age-related changes in TCR beta repertoire diversity were measured in the study by deep sequencing normalized with unique cDNA molecular identifiers. Donors were grouped into four age groups: young (average roughly 17 years), middle-aged (over 35), aged (approximately 67) and long-lived (around 80). Donors of different ages were randomly distributed across sequencing lanes to avoid experimental bias. The study analyzed two additional independent replicas of 1 million unique cDNA reads from the same blood draw for two donors, one aged 18 to 30 and one aged 80 or older.

The donors were under 40 Caucasian individuals from Russia, aged roughly 6 to 100 years, who were systemically healthy. Ten milliliters of peripheral blood were drawn from each donor into EDTA-treated Vacutainer tubes. Ficoll-Paque density-gradient centrifugation was used to isolate PBMCs, with at least 7 million per sample. Trizol reagent was used to extract total RNA from the PBMCs, yielding at least 6 micrograms per sample. For every donor, an aliquot of PBMCs went through flow cytometry to measure the percentages of naive CD45RAhigh/CD27high T cells. There are many counts of this clonotype. What antigen it recognizes has not been identified. No base qualities exist here, and no much larger clone lies one base off it. The investigation overall reported the following: Compared with the aged group, the long-lived group had more naive CD4+ T cells, fewer expanded clones and increased TCR diversity, a pattern suggesting age selection. There was a strong correlation between observed TCR beta diversity and the percentage of naive T cells measured by flow cytometry. Donor CMV infection status was unknown, potentially confounding age-related changes in expanded clonotypes. Estimates of total diversity from one million sequenced T cells were regarded as lower bounds and underestimates. As age increased, observed TCR beta diversity per million T cells dropped in a roughly linear way, and a significant reduction was already evident by age about 40. Conclusive comparison of naive and antigen-experienced compartments was prevented by the profiling of bulk unsorted PBMCs.

The method was 5' RACE. The data were produced on an Illumina HiSeq 2500. A second roughly 7 to 11 cycle PCR used a sample-barcoded 5' primer and a J-beta primer mix. A template-switch 5' adaptor carrying 12 random nucleotides introduced a unique molecular identifier onto each TCR beta cDNA molecule. At least 2.5 million CDR3-containing paired-end reads were obtained from each sample. The Mint cDNA synthesis kit, primed by a TRBC-specific oligonucleotide, was used to synthesize first-strand cDNA from all RNA. All cDNA was treated with uracil-DNA glycosylase and then went through a first 18-cycle PCR with the universal primers M1SS and BC2_uni_R. Under the source paper's analysis protocol: Normalization of each sample was performed by random selection of 1 million high-quality reads, each carrying a distinct molecular identifier. Instead of being binned into consensus sequences, reads with shared molecular identifiers were discarded. CDR3 identification, clonotype clustering and error correction used MiTCR with a Q25 quality threshold and the strictest error-elimination algorithm. Lower-bound total TCR beta diversity was estimated with a nonparametric unseen species model using Euler transformation. TCRdb cleaned the public reads at Q25 with fastp, built clones with MiXCR and kept in-frame beta chains. Here each entry gathers all rows of one CDR3 protein and keeps the most common genes and DNA. What appears here as the V and J calls and clone size reflects TCRdb's work, not the paper's. Within this sample are about 290,000 distinct CDR3 sequences, with 27% of them counted one time only. Together, the top ten hold around 30% of the sample.

The CDR3 covers 16 residues, taking in both the cysteine and the phenylalanine. Only the CDR3 region is kept as DNA, spanning 48 bases read in frame from base 1. Taken from the germline V gene, the CDR1 and CDR2 loops are SGHDT and YYEEEE. The V end loses 1 base and the J end loses 1 base, and a stretch of 14 bases separates them. The sequenced sample was blood. This TCR came from a woman between 65 and 79 years old in good health. The chain links TRBV5-6 with TRBJ1-1; matching of 5 bases hints at TRBD1 as the D gene. CDR3 sequence: CASSLRQTLWNTEAFF. In nucleotides, the sequence is TGTGCCAGCAGCTTGAGACAGACCCTGTGGAACACTGAAGCTTTCTTT.